This T cell receptor (beta chain) appears in the sequencing data of a study of regulatory T cells in long-lasting Graves disease. On the study more broadly: Graves' patients diagnosed newly had used antithyroid drugs under 3 months.

Relying on iRepertoire HTBI primers and Arm-PCR of CDR3 regions, the team built TCR beta libraries. MiXCR, applied by TCRdb to the multiplex PCR reads, yields one record per CDR3 protein. The sample has 530,000 or so distinct CDR3 sequences, roughly 14% seen once. Germline assignment: CDR1 MNHEY and CDR2 SMNVEV (reference sequence). V was cut by 5 bases and J by 10 bases, with 15 bases left in between. The CDR3 has 14 residues. The sample's time point: newly diagnosed GD, antithyroid drugs for less than 3 months. With RNA extracted from PBMCs as input, the TCR library was made. By American Thyroid Association guidelines, Graves' disease was diagnosed in the cohort. These data were likewise used in another study, on T cells in Graves' hyperthyroidism and ophthalmopathy. From that paper: No progression to ophthalmopathy during 18 months of follow-up defined stable disease. The HTBI primer set was used in a first-round RT-PCR of the TCR CDR3.

This chain uses TRBV27 with TRBJ1-6; D may be TRBD1 (5 bases). The input for sequencing was peripheral blood mononuclear cells (PBMCs), taken at new diagnosis, from a patient treated with antithyroid drugs. This clonotype originated in a man between 25 and 39 years old with Graves disease. The CDR3 region has the DNA TGTGCCAGCAGTAGGCGGGGGTCGGCGTCACCCCTCCACTTT. Its translation is CASSRRGSASPLHF.